Below, one T cell receptor beta chain is given with its context. Its antigen is undetermined. CDR3 length: 19 residues. Germline V gives CDR1 MDHEN, CDR2 SYDVKM. Trimming at V came to 6 bases and at J to 0 bases, leaving 13 bases not matched to a gene. Assay: immunoSEQ multiplex PCR; the TCRdb copy retains only in-frame clones and omits some. This table has 30,000 or so clones, approximately 91% appearing once. The data stem from a study of OX40 agonist ivuxolimab in advanced cancers. General observations from the study: Averaged across samples, CD8+ T cells carried more expanded clones than CD4+ did.

The sample consisted of CD4+ or CD8+ T cells sorted from blood, taken in a trial of the OX40 agonist ivuxolimab. This receptor was obtained from an adult with an advanced solid tumor such as melanoma, head and neck, liver or kidney cancer. The chain has TRBV28 and TRBJ2-5, with 13 bases matching TRBD2. The CDR3 reads CASSLETGLAGINQETQYF. DNA of the CDR3: TGTGCCAGCAGCCTAGAAACGGGACTAGCGGGAATAAACCAAGAGACCCAGTACTTC.